These 4 T cell receptor beta chains originate from one sample sequenced in a study of shared clonotypes between healthy human individuals. Assay: immunoSEQ multiplex PCR; the TCRdb copy retains only in-frame clones and omits some. Here the sample spans approximately 700,000 clones, around four fifths being singletons. Sequences were obtained from memory CD4+ T cells sorted from blood. Subset defined: CD45RA-negative fraction. The receptor set was obtained from a woman aged 30 to 39 in good health.

In its sample, this clone was seen once. The rearrangement uses TRBV28 and TRBJ1-5; D perhaps matches TRBD1 (6 bases). The CDR3 is 15 residues long. Deletions cut 6 bases from V and 4 bases from J, with 16 bases between. CDR1 MDHEN and CDR2 SYDVKM come from the germline V gene. The CDR3 region is CASRAPGTPNQPQHF. CDR3 nucleotides: TGTGCCAGCAGAGCCCCCGGGACACCAAATCAGCCCCAGCATTTT.

The rearrangement links TRBV6-4 to TRBJ2-2, with 9 bases that match TRBD2. CDR3 length: 17 amino acids. Trimming cost V 7 bases and J 7 bases; bases outside gene matches: 16. The V gene's germline CDR1 is MRHNA and CDR2 SNTAGT. CDR3 residues: CASILPEAGGYGGELFF. The CDR3 bases are TGTGCCAGCATCCTCCCCGAAGCGGGGGGTTATGGCGGGGAGCTGTTTTTT.

This chain uses TRBV29-1 with TRBJ1-1; D remains ambiguous. Germline V CDR1 and CDR2: SQVTM, ANQGSEA. Trimming pared 5 bases from V and 1 base from J, leaving 17 bases between. The CDR3 covers 15 residues. The CDR3 sequence: CSVSSMSNPNTEAFF. The CDR3 DNA reads as TGCAGCGTTAGTTCGATGTCGAACCCGAACACTGAAGCTTTCTTT.

The chain's CDR3 is CASSREGDYNEQFF. In nucleotides, the CDR3 is TGCGCCAGCAGTCGGGAGGGAGACTACAATGAGCAGTTCTTC. The chain joins TRBV5-1 to TRBJ2-1, with 8 bases fitting TRBD2. The CDR3 has 14 amino acids. J was trimmed by 3 bases and V by 5 bases; bases with no gene match: 4. Looked up from germline, CDR1 is SGHRS and CDR2 is YFSETQ.